Listed here are 17 T cell receptor beta chains from one sample, sequenced in a study of cytomegalovirus exposure and HLA in healthy donors. Use of 60 Vbeta and 13 Jbeta primers characterized the PCR. Data came from immunoSEQ multiplex PCR; TCRdb stores just in-frame clones and leaves some out. The sample lists 130,000 to 150,000 clones, around two thirds occurring once. Material for sequencing was PBMCs. The receptor source for this set is a woman under 30 in good health and CMV-seronegative.

The rearrangement joins TRBV7-2 to TRBJ1-2, with D hard to call. Germline-derived CDR1 and CDR2 are SGHTA and FQGNSA. The length of the CDR3 is 12 residues. The germline V and J ends were trimmed by 3 bases and 3 bases, with 5 bases remaining between them. This CDR3 reads CASSFPYYGYTF. The CDR3 coding sequence is TGTGCCAGCAGCTTCCCGTACTATGGCTACACCTTC.

This clone was recorded once. Other DNA sequences within the sample encode an identical CDR3. The chain has TRBV4-3 and TRBJ2-7, with a possible D match to TRBD2 (6 bases). V shed 1 base and J shed 3 bases, with 10 bases lying between them. The CDR3 is 14 amino acids. Germline assignment: CDR1 LGHNA and CDR2 YSLEER. CDR3 coding DNA: TGCGCCAGCAGCCAAGCCCGGGGGAGCTACGAGCAGTACTTC. This sequence encodes CASSQARGSYEQYF.

The chain has TRBV5-1 and TRBJ2-5; tentative D call: TRBD1 (5 bases). Between the trimmed V and J ends, which lost 0 bases and 1 base, there was a span of 7 bases. CDR3 size: 14 residues. Germline lookup yields CDR1 SGHRS and CDR2 YFSETQ. CDR3 bases: TGCGCCAGCAGCTTGGGACAGATCCAAGAGACCCAGTACTTC. Translating it yields CASSLGQIQETQYF.

The rearrangement joins TRBV27 to TRBJ1-1; 9 bases are shared with TRBD1. CDR3 size: 13 residues. V was clipped by 6 bases and J by 4 bases; unmatched bases: 3. The germline CDR1 and CDR2 sequences are MNHEY and SMNVEV (reference sequence). The CDR3 sequence: CASRVTGGTEAFF. The DNA of the CDR3 is TGTGCCAGCAGAGTGACAGGGGGCACTGAAGCTTTCTTT.

This clone occurred once. V usage is TRBV10-3 and J usage is TRBJ2-2; TRBD2 matches at 10 bases. The V gene's germline CDR1 is ENHRY and CDR2 SYGVKD. The CDR3 contains 18 residues. V was clipped by 1 base and J by 4 bases; unmatched bases: 9. This chain's CDR3 is CAISEYRSSGSATGELFF. CDR3 DNA: TGTGCCATCAGTGAGTACCGGTCTAGCGGGAGCGCCACCGGGGAGCTGTTTTTT.

This clone was picked up one time. The chain recombines TRBV7-9 with TRBJ2-7, with a weak D call TRBD1 (5 bases). With 0 bases removed from V and 7 bases from J, the gap between germline ends came to 16 bases. Germline loops: CDR1 SEHNR, CDR2 FQNEAQ (reference sequence). This CDR3 spans 15 amino acids. The CDR3 protein is CASSLARPGHREQYF. The DNA of the CDR3 is TGTGCCAGCAGCTTAGCTAGACCAGGACATAGGGAGCAGTACTTC.

Turning to this clone: One end of the junction fails to match germline, which may point to a read error. Other DNA sequences in the sample encode the same CDR3. The genes are TRBV6-1 and TRBJ1-2, with D possibly TRBD1 on 6 matching bases. The CDR3 sequence is 15 residues long. Per the germline V gene, CDR1 is MNHNS and CDR2 is SASEGT. CDR3 DNA: TGCGCCAGCAGTGAGGTATGGACAGAGAACTATGGCTACACCTTC. Translated, it gives CASSEVWTENYGYTF.

The chain combines TRBV29-1 with TRBJ1-2; D unclear. Trimming removed 3 bases from V and 8 bases from J, with 16 bases in between. CDR3 length equals 13 residues. Germline-derived CDR1 and CDR2 are SQVTM and ANQGSEA. CDR3 residues: CSVELESLWGYTF. In nucleotides, the CDR3 is TGCAGCGTTGAGTTAGAGTCCCTATGGGGCTACACCTTC.

The V gene is TRBV7-9, the J gene TRBJ2-5; possibly TRBD1 for D (6 bases). CDR1 is SEHNR, CDR2 FQNEAQ, per germline (reference sequence). The CDR3 covers 15 residues. Trimming took 5 bases from V and 5 from J, leaving 18 bases between them. The CDR3 nucleotides are TGTGCCAGCAGCGTCCAGGGGAGTGAGTCGGAGACCCAGTACTTC. Amino acids: CASSVQGSESETQYF.

V gene TRBV14 combines with J gene TRBJ1-1; 7 nucleotides agree with TRBD1. The V segment lost 8 bases and the J segment 1 base; nucleotides outside the gene matches: 4. The CDR3 has 13 amino acids. Germline V gene data show CDR1 as SGHDN and CDR2 as FVKESK. For the CDR3, the DNA is TGTGCCAGCTCCCGGGACAGGAACACTGAAGCTTTCTTT. Translating it yields CASSRDRNTEAFF.

This chain links TRBV5-1 with TRBJ2-3, with D hard to call. With 7 bases removed from V and 6 bases from J, the gap between germline ends came to 6 bases. Germline CDR1 is SGHRS and CDR2 is YFSETQ. The CDR3 length is 10 residues. In DNA form, the CDR3 reads TGCGCCAGCGGTGAGGATACGCAGTATTTT. Residues: CASGEDTQYF.

CDR3 DNA: TGCGCCAGCAGCTTGGAGGGGCGACGCACTGAAGCTTTCTTT. Translating gives CASSLEGRRTEAFF. This chain uses TRBV5-1 with TRBJ1-1, with D possibly being TRBD1 (5 bases). Germline CDR1 and CDR2: SGHRS and YFSETQ. The CDR3 has 14 residues. The V and J ends lost 0 bases and 4 bases respectively, with 10 bases between them.

This clone has more than one count but fewer than ten. V usage is TRBV9 and J usage is TRBJ2-1; 8 bases agree with TRBD2. V was clipped by 0 bases and J by 0 bases; unmatched bases: 5. Germline CDR1 SGDLS, CDR2 YYNGEE. This CDR3 has 17 residues. The CDR3 here is CASSVARGGSSYNEQFF. The CDR3 DNA sequence: TGTGCCAGCAGCGTAGCTCGCGGGGGGAGCTCCTACAATGAGCAGTTCTTC.

This chain connects TRBV13 to TRBJ1-1, with a weak D call TRBD1 (6 bases). The CDR3 sequence is 15 residues long. Germline-derived CDR1 and CDR2 are PRHDT and FYEKMQ (reference sequence). V was cut by 5 bases and J by 0 bases, with 13 bases left in between. Here the CDR3 DNA reads TGTGCCAGCAGCAGTCCTCAGGGGATGAACACTGAAGCTTTCTTT. Translation: CASSSPQGMNTEAFF. Full variable domain (remainder filled in from reference TRBV13 and TRBJ1-1): AAGVIQSPRHLIKEKRETATLKCYPIPRHDTVYWYQQGPGQDPQFLISFYEKMQSDKGSIPDRFSAQQFSDYHSELNMSSLELGDSALYFCASSSPQGMNTEAFFGQGTRLTVV.

This clone appeared a single time. V usage is TRBV12-5 and J usage is TRBJ2-3; 9 nucleotides line up with TRBD1. The CDR3 contains 17 residues. V lost 0 bases and J lost 1; bases outside the gene matches: 5. Germline V gene data show CDR1 as LGHNT and CDR2 as FRNRAP. CDR3 sequence (DNA): TGTGCTAGTGGTTTGGTATTGCGGACAGGGGGCACAGATACGCAGTATTTT. Amino acids: CASGLVLRTGGTDTQYF.

The chain has TRBV6-6 and TRBJ1-2, with 7 bases matching TRBD1. Germline trimming cut 2 bases from V and 4 bases from J; bases unmatched to any gene: 7. CDR1 and CDR2 (germline): MNHNY, SVGAGI (reference sequence). The CDR3 spans 15 residues. CDR3 DNA sequence: TGTGCCAGCAGTTACCTGACAGGGACGGGCTATGGCTACACCTTC. Residues: CASSYLTGTGYGYTF.

V gene TRBV7-2 combines with J gene TRBJ1-1; D is undetermined. V lost 1 base to trimming and J lost 4 bases, with 7 bases between them. The CDR3 has 13 amino acids. Germline-derived CDR1 and CDR2 are SGHTA and FQGNSA. CDR3 amino acids: CASSLVISTEAFF. The CDR3 DNA sequence: TGTGCCAGCAGCTTAGTAATTAGCACTGAAGCTTTCTTT.